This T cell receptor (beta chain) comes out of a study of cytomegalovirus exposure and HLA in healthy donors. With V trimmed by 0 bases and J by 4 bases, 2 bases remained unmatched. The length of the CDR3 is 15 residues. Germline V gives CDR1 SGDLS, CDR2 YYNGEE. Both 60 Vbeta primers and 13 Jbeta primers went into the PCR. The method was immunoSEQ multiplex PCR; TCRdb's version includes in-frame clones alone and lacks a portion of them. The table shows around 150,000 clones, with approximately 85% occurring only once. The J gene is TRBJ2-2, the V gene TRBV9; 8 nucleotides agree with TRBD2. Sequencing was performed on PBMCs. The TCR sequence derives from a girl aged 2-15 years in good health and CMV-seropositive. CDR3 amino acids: CASSVAAGVTGELFF. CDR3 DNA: TGTGCCAGCAGCGTAGCAGCGGGAGTCACCGGGGAGCTGTTTTTT.